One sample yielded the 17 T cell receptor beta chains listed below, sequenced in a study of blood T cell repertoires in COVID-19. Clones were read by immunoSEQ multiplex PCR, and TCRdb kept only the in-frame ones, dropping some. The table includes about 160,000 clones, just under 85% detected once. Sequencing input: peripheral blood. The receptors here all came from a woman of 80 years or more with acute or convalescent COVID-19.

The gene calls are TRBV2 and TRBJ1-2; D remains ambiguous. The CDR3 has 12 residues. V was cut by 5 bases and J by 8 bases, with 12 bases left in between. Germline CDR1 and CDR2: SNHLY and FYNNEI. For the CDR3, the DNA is TGTGCCAGCAGTCTGGGTCAGGCAGGCTACACCTTC. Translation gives CASSLGQAGYTF.

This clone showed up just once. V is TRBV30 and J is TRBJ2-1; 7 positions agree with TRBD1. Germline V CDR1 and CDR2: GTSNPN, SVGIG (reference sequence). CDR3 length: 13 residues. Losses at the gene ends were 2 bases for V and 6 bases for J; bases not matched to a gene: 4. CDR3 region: CAWSSYRGNEQFF. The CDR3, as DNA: TGTGCCTGGAGTTCTTACAGGGGCAATGAGCAGTTCTTC.

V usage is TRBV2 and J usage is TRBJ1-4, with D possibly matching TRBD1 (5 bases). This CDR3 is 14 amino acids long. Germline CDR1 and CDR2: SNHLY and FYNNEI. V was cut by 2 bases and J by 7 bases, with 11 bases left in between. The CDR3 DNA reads TGTGCCAGCAGTGAACTCAGGGCCGGTGAAAAACTGTTTTTT. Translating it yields CASSELRAGEKLFF.

The CDR3 DNA follows: TGTGCCAGTACGCCGGGACTAGTGGCAGATACGCAGTATTTT. Translation: CASTPGLVADTQYF. V is TRBV6-5 and J is TRBJ2-3; 8 positions agree with TRBD2. This CDR3 is 14 amino acids long. V lost 9 bases and J lost 4; bases outside the gene matches: 9. Germline V gene sequence: CDR1 MNHEY, CDR2 SVGAGI.

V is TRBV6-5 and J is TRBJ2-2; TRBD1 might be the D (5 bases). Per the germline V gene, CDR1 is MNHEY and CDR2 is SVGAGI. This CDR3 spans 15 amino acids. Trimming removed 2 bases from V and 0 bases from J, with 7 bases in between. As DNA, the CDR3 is TGTGCCAGCAGTTACGGCAGGGCGAACACCGGGGAGCTGTTTTTT. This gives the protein CASSYGRANTGELFF.

This chain's CDR3 is CASSEHRTGALEAFF. The CDR3 nucleotides are TGTGCCAGCAGTGAGCATCGGACAGGAGCACTTGAAGCTTTCTTT. The V call is TRBV6-1, the J call TRBJ1-1; 7 bases are a match to TRBD1. This CDR3 is 15 amino acids long. The germline V gene has CDR1 MNHNS and CDR2 SASEGT. The trim removed 3 bases at V and 7 bases at J, leaving 11 bases unmatched.

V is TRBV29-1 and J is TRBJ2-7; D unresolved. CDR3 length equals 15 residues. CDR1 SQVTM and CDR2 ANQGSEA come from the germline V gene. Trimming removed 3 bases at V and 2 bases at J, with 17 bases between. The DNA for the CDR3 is TGCAGCGTTGACAATCCAGGCAACTCTCCCTACGAGCAGTACTTC. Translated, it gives CSVDNPGNSPYEQYF.

The CDR3 protein is CASSENRGWGQPQHF. CDR3 nucleotides: TGCGCCAGCAGCGAGAACAGAGGGTGGGGACAGCCCCAGCATTTT. The V and J genes are TRBV4-3 and TRBJ1-5; D not resolved. Germline V CDR1 and CDR2: LGHNA, YSLEER. V was cut by 5 bases and J by 7 bases, with 18 bases left in between. The CDR3 runs to 15 residues.

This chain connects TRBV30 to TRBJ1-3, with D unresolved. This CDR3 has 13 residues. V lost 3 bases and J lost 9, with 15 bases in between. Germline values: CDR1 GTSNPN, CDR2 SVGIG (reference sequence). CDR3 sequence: CAWRGRLHTTIYF. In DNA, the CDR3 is TGTGCCTGGAGGGGCCGGCTCCATACCACCATATATTTT.

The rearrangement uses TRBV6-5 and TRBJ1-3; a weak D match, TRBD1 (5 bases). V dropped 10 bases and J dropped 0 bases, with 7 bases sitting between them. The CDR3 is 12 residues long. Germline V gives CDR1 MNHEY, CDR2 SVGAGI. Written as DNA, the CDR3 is TGTGCCACCCAGGGCTCTGGAAACACCATATATTTT. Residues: CATQGSGNTIYF.

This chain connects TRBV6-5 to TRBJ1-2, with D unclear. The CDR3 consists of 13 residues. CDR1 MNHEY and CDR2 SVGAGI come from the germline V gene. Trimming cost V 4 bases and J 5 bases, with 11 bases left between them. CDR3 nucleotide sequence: TGTGCCAGCAGTTTTGTTTCGGAGTATGGCTACACCTTC. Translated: CASSFVSEYGYTF.

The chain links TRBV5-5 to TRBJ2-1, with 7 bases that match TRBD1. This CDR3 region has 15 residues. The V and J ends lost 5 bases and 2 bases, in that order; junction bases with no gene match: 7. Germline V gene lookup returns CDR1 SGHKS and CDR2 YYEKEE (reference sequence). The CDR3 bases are TGTGCCAGCAGTCTCACAGGGGAAACCTACAATGAGCAGTTCTTC. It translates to CASSLTGETYNEQFF.

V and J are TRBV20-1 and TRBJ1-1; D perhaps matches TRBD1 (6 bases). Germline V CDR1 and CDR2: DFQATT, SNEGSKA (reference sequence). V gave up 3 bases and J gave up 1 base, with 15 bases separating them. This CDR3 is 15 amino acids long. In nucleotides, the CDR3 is TGCAGTGCTAGTGGGCCGGGACAATCGAACACTGAAGCTTTCTTT. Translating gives CSASGPGQSNTEAFF.

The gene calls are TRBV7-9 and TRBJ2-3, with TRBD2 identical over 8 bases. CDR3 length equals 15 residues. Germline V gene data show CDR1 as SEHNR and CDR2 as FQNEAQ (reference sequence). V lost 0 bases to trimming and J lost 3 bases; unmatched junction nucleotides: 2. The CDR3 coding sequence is TGTGCCAGCAGCTTAGCGGCGGGAGGAACAGATACGCAGTATTTT. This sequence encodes CASSLAAGGTDTQYF.

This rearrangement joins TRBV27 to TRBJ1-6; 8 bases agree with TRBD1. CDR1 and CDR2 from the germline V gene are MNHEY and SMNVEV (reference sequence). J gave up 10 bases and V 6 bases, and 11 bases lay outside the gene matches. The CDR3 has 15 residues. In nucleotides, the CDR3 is TGTGCCAGCAGGACCCGGACAGGGATCAACTCACCCCTCCACTTT. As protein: CASRTRTGINSPLHF.

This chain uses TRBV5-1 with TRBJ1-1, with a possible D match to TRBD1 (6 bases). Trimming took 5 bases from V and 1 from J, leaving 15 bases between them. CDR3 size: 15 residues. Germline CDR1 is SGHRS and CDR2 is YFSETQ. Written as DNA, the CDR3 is TGCGCCAGCAGTCCGGCACCAGGGGCGAACACTGAAGCTTTCTTT. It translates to CASSPAPGANTEAFF.

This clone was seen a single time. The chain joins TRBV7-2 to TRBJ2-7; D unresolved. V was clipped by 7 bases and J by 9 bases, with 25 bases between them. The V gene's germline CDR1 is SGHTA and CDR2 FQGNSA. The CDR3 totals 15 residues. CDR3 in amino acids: CASTPDWSLLRGQYF. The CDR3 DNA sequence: TGTGCCAGCACCCCCGACTGGTCCCTCCTACGAGGGCAGTACTTC.